This TCR beta chain was recovered during a study of blood T cell repertoires in COVID-19. This CDR3 is built from 13 residues. The V and J ends lost 0 bases and 10 bases respectively, with 11 bases between them. Germline CDR1 is SGHRS and CDR2 is YFSETQ. Sequencing was performed with immunoSEQ multiplex PCR; in TCRdb, only in-frame clones are kept and a portion is missing. The sample holds about 99,000 clones, 80% to 85% seen once. J is TRBJ2-1 and V is TRBV5-1, with D maybe TRBD2 (5 bases). The TCR sequence derives from a man between 65 and 85 years old with active or convalescent COVID-19. Sequenced input: peripheral blood. CDR3 region: CASSLVDFAEQFF. CDR3 sequence (DNA): TGCGCCAGCAGCTTGGTGGACTTCGCGGAGCAGTTCTTC.